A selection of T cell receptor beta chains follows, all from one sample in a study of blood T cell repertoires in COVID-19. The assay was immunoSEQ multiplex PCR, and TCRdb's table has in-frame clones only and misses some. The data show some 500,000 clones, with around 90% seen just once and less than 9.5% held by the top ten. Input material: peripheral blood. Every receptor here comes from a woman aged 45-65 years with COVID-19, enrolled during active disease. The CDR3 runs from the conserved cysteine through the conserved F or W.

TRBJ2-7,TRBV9,CASSESHSSSSYEQYF
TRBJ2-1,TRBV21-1,CASSKLWRGTYNEQFF
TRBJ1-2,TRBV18,CASSPRQGSYGYTF
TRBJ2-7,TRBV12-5,CASVSGYEQYF
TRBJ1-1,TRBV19,CASSIRDGGTEAFF
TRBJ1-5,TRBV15,CATSRDQRGGWGGSNQPQHF
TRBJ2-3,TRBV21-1,CASSNGGPLYF
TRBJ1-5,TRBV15,CATSLVNSAGVQPQHF
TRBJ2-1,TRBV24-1,CATSDRTGGNEQFF
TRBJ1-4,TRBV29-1,CSVASMELGEKLFF
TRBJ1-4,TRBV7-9,CASSLDSQEKLFF
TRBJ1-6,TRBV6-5,CASKRQGGNSPLHF
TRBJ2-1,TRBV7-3,CASSLGPYNEQFF
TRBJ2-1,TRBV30,CAWSGTNNEQFF
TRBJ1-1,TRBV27,CASSYGGNTEAFF
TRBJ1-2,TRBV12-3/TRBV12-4,CASSSLQGVGYTF
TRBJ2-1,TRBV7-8,CASSLNRQGLGLNEQFF
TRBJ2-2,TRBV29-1,CSVARTGRTGELFF
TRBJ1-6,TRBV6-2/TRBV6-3,CASSQLLETGRNSPLHF
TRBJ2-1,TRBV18,CASSHPGTVYNEQFF
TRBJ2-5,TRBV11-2,CASSLGLAGGRETQYF
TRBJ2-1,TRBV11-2,CASSLDLPFTPPYNEQFF
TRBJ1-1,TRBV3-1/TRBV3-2,CASSQQGDAEAFF
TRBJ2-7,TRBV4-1,CASSQDSAYEQYF
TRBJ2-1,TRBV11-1,CASSQRRVGNEQFF
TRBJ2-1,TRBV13,CASSLGTSFYEQFF
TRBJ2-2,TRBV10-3,CAISEPGLAGGPGTGELFF
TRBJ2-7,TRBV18,CASSPNQGYEQYF
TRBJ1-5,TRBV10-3,CAISAWSQPQHF